This T cell receptor (beta chain) was found in a study of post-analysis software for immune sequencing data. For the study at large: There were relapsing-remitting, secondary progressive and progressive-relapsing multiple sclerosis among the disease courses included. Study results and limitations: Five or six TRBV segments, TRBV5-6, TRBV5-1 and TRBV20-1 among them, were found more frequent in patients than controls. Those samples that were prepared in the same batch co-clustered strongly by F measure.

This CDR3 comprises 15 residues. Germline V gene lookup returns CDR1 DFQATT and CDR2 SNEGSKA (reference sequence). In this sample, this clonotype turned up a few times. Antigen specificity is unknown. One end of the junction varies from germline; a read error may be responsible. Unique molecular identifiers tagged the TCR beta cDNA libraries. About 500,000 cDNA molecules were obtained per 1 to 10 million input T cells. Using its own MiXCR run on the PCR reads, TCRdb lists one record per CDR3 protein. The table shows some 800,000 distinct CDR3 sequences, with 46% occurring only once. Sequencing was carried out using blood. The V and J genes are TRBV20-1 and TRBJ2-1; tentative D call: TRBD2 (6 bases). The origin of this receptor is a girl under 18 with multiple sclerosis. This CDR3 is CSAREWLATYNGQFF. The CDR3 DNA reads TGCAGTGCTAGAGAATGGCTAGCGACCTACAATGGGCAGTTCTTC.